Given below is one TCR beta chain in context. What it binds is unknown. The sample comes from a study of cytomegalovirus exposure and HLA in healthy donors. Germline V gives CDR1 LNHDA, CDR2 SQIVND (reference sequence). V lost 1 base, J lost 1 base, and 10 bases lay in between. The CDR3 extends over 15 amino acids. The study ran its PCR with 60 Vbeta and 13 Jbeta primers. The data were produced by immunoSEQ multiplex PCR, yet TCRdb's version contains in-frame clones alone and is incomplete. The profile shows 120,000 or so clones, approximately 78% of them singletons. Broader study findings: The majority of TCR sequences were rare, yet some public TCRs appeared in many donors. Analysis was carried out at a later point, and it linked a missense DCLRE1C variant to TCR beta V- and J-gene trimming.

Source material: PBMCs. The receptor comes from a man aged 25-45 years in good health and CMV-seropositive. V is TRBV19 and J is TRBJ1-1; a weak D match, TRBD1 (6 bases). CDR3 sequence: CASSIATGGNTEAFF. In DNA form, the CDR3 reads TGTGCCAGTAGTATAGCGACAGGCGGGAACACTGAAGCTTTCTTT.